What follows are 18 T cell receptor beta chains derived from one specimen sequenced in a study of blood T cell repertoires in COVID-19. Repertoires were generated with immunoSEQ multiplex PCR, while TCRdb's copy carries only in-frame clones and drops some. The sample gives about 400,000 clones, around 92% of which show up once; about 1.7% is in the top ten. Sequencing input: PBMCs or T cells enriched from blood (not recorded which). The receptors here all came from a woman younger than 45 who had recovered from COVID-19.

The rearrangement links TRBV7-2 to TRBJ2-7, with 8 bases aligning to TRBD2. Looked up from germline, CDR1 is SGHTA and CDR2 is FQGNSA. The CDR3 has 15 residues. The J segment lost 1 base and the V segment lost 2 bases, leaving 4 bases of the junction unmatched. CDR3 region: CASSLYGGASYEQYF. The CDR3 DNA is TGTGCCAGCAGCTTATACGGGGGGGCGTCCTACGAGCAGTACTTC.

The chain is built from TRBV7-2 and TRBJ1-2; perhaps TRBD1 as D (5 bases). The germline V gene encodes CDR1 SGHTA and CDR2 FQGNSA. The CDR3 extends over 14 amino acids. V gave up 5 bases and J gave up 1 base, with 11 bases separating them. DNA of the CDR3: TGTGCCAGCAGCCCTGCGGGGCTTAACTATGGCTACACCTTC. It codes for CASSPAGLNYGYTF.

On this clone: The identical CDR3 is also encoded by other nucleotide sequences in the sample. The rearrangement links TRBV27 to TRBJ1-1, with D hard to call. This CDR3 has 13 amino acids. Germline values: CDR1 MNHEY, CDR2 SMNVEV (reference sequence). V was cut by 2 bases and J by 1 base, with 5 bases left in between. Written as DNA, the CDR3 is TGTGCCAGCAGTTTAACACGGAACACTGAAGCTTTCTTT. As protein: CASSLTRNTEAFF.

This rearrangement joins TRBV7-8 to TRBJ1-6; 7 nucleotides agree with TRBD1. V shed 5 bases, J shed 8 bases, and the junction held 9 bases outside the gene matches. This CDR3 has 15 amino acids. Looked up from germline, CDR1 is SGHVS and CDR2 is FQNEAQ. CDR3 DNA: TGTGCCAGCAGCACAGGACAGGTTGGGTATTCACCCCTCCACTTT. This codes for CASSTGQVGYSPLHF.

The V gene is TRBV9, the J gene TRBJ2-2; the match to TRBD2 covers 9 bases. J gave up 5 bases and V 2 bases, and 4 bases lay outside the gene matches. Germline V gene sequence: CDR1 SGDLS, CDR2 YYNGEE. The CDR3 length is 15 residues. CDR3 sequence reads: CASSVLSGGTGELFF. The CDR3 DNA follows: TGTGCCAGCAGCGTTCTTAGCGGGGGTACCGGGGAGCTGTTTTTT.

The chain employs TRBV25-1 and TRBJ2-7, with 8 bases that match TRBD2. This CDR3 has 14 residues. Trimming took 6 bases from V and 3 from J; bases not matched to a gene: 7. Looked up from germline, CDR1 is MGHDK and CDR2 is SYGVNS. CDR3 coding DNA: TGTGCCAGCAGCCCCGGGACTAGTATCTACGAGCAGTACTTC. Its translation is CASSPGTSIYEQYF.

This sequence joins TRBV19 and TRBJ1-1, with a tentative D call TRBD1 (5 bases). The CDR3 totals 17 residues. Trimming shortened V by 3 bases and J by 4 bases, and 21 bases separated the two germline ends. Germline assignment: CDR1 LNHDA and CDR2 SQIVND (reference sequence). This chain's CDR3 is CASSIPRGGSGLTEAFF. Here the CDR3 DNA reads TGTGCCAGTAGTATCCCCCGTGGGGGGTCGGGACTCACTGAAGCTTTCTTT.

The CDR3 loop reads CASSVGVRGSNNEQFF. The CDR3 region has the DNA TGTGCCAGCAGCGTAGGAGTAAGGGGTTCTAACAATGAGCAGTTCTTC. This sequence joins TRBV9 and TRBJ2-1, with D tentatively TRBD1 (5 bases). The CDR3 is made up of 16 amino acids. The V end lost 0 bases, the J end lost 5 bases, and 15 bases lay between the germline ends. Germline CDR1 is SGDLS and CDR2 is YYNGEE.

The CDR3 DNA is TGTGCCAGTAGTATAAGCGGATCCCTTAATAGGCAGTTCTTC. This gives the protein CASSISGSLNRQFF. This chain joins TRBV19 and TRBJ2-1, with D possibly matching TRBD2 (5 bases). The V end lost 2 bases, the J end lost 12 bases, and 17 bases lay between the germline ends. This CDR3 spans 14 amino acids. Germline CDR1 and CDR2: LNHDA and SQIVND (reference sequence). The full variable domain, its missing parts supplied by reference TRBV19 and TRBJ2-1, is DGGITQSPKYLFRKEGQNVTLSCEQNLNHDAMYWYRQDPGQGLRLIYYSQIVNDFQKGDIAEGYSVSREKKESFPLTVTSAQKNPTAFYLCASSISGSLNRQFFGPGTRLTVL.

The chain carries TRBV9 and TRBJ2-1; 12 bases line up with TRBD2. Germline V gene lookup returns CDR1 SGDLS and CDR2 YYNGEE. After removal of 1 base from V and 5 bases from J, the junction contained 7 bases not matched to a gene. The CDR3 totals 17 residues. CDR3 region: CASSVSPLAGGNNEQFF. The CDR3 DNA follows: TGTGCCAGCAGCGTATCCCCTCTAGCGGGAGGGAACAATGAGCAGTTCTTC.

The CDR3 coding sequence is TGTGCCAGCAGTTCCCACTCTGGACAGGGTGGCGAGCAGTACTTC. Translated, it gives CASSSHSGQGGEQYF. The J gene is TRBJ2-7, the V gene TRBV7-9, with 8 bases identical to TRBD1. This CDR3 comprises 15 residues. Trimming took 6 bases from V and 6 from J; bases not matched to a gene: 13. CDR1 is SEHNR, CDR2 FQNEAQ, per germline (reference sequence).

V is TRBV7-9 and J is TRBJ2-1; TRBD1 might be the D (6 bases). Germline assignment: CDR1 SEHNR and CDR2 FQNEAQ (reference sequence). V was cut by 5 bases and J by 3 bases, with 14 bases left in between. The CDR3 consists of 15 residues. CDR3 sequence: CASSPRGGHYNEQFF. In DNA, the CDR3 is TGTGCCAGCAGCCCCAGGGGCGGACACTACAATGAGCAGTTCTTC.

This chain joins TRBV9 and TRBJ2-2; D not resolved. V lost 7 bases and J lost 9, with 7 bases in between. The CDR3 length is 10 residues. Per the germline V gene, CDR1 is SGDLS and CDR2 is YYNGEE. The CDR3 sequence: CASGGRELFF. CDR3 DNA sequence: TGTGCCAGCGGTGGGCGGGAGCTGTTTTTT.

The rearrangement joins TRBV5-1 to TRBJ1-4; 7 nucleotides agree with TRBD1. Germline CDR1 and CDR2: SGHRS and YFSETQ. There are 15 residues in the CDR3. J lost 4 bases, V lost 4 bases, and 7 bases had no gene match. CDR3 nucleotides: TGCGCCAGCAGCGGACACGGGACAGTTAATGAAAAACTGTTTTTT. Its translation: CASSGHGTVNEKLFF.

The rearrangement links TRBV10-3 to TRBJ1-2, with D tentatively TRBD1 (5 bases). The CDR3 sequence is 13 residues long. With 3 bases removed from V and 4 bases from J, the gap between germline ends came to 9 bases. Germline lookup yields CDR1 ENHRY and CDR2 SYGVKD. The CDR3 DNA is TGTGCCATCAGTGATGGACAACTCTATGGCTACACCTTC. This codes for CAISDGQLYGYTF.

The chain combines TRBV11-2 with TRBJ1-1, with TRBD1 matching over 7 bases. The CDR3 length is 15 residues. In germline, CDR1 is SGHAT, CDR2 FQNNGV. Trimming at V came to 1 base and at J to 4 bases, leaving 6 bases not matched to a gene. The DNA of the CDR3 is TGTGCCAGCAGCTTAGCCCCAGGGGGTGGCACTGAAGCTTTCTTT. Protein: CASSLAPGGGTEAFF.

The DNA for the CDR3 is TGCGCCAGCAGCCCGTTGGGCCGGTACAATGAGCAGTTCTTC. This translates into CASSPLGRYNEQFF. The chain carries TRBV10-1 and TRBJ2-1, with D unclear. Trimming removed 6 bases at V and 4 bases at J, with 13 bases between. This CDR3 is built from 14 residues. Germline CDR1 WNHNN, CDR2 SYGVQD (reference sequence).

The V and J genes are TRBV9 and TRBJ2-1; 9 nucleotides align to TRBD2. J was trimmed by 7 bases and V by 0 bases; bases with no gene match: 8. The CDR3 totals 16 residues. Germline V gene sequence: CDR1 SGDLS, CDR2 YYNGEE. The CDR3 sequence is CASSVGIAGVSNEQFF. CDR3 nucleotides: TGTGCCAGCAGCGTAGGCATAGCGGGAGTATCAAATGAGCAGTTCTTC. Full variable domain (outside the CDR3, taken from reference TRBV9 and TRBJ2-1): DSGVTQTPKHLITATGQRVTLRCSPRSGDLSVYWYQQSLDQGLQFLIQYYNGEERAKGNILERFSAQQFPDLHSELNLSSLELGDSALYFCASSVGIAGVSNEQFFGPGTRLTVL.